This TCR beta chain came from a study of T cells after posttransplantation cyclophosphamide (TCRdb year 2016). For context, the study as a whole: T cell repertoire reconstitution was tracked by TRB sequencing after myeloablative bone marrow transplantation in which posttransplantation cyclophosphamide was used as GVHD prophylaxis. Antigen receptor sequencing covered samples from some 36 PTCy-treated patients and some 15 of their related bone marrow donors. Blood from all 30 or so PTCy patients who had 1-year posttransplant specimens underwent TRB sequencing. TRB sequencing was also done on up to about 3 additional blood samples from 2 to 5.2 years after transplant in 3 patients, and on pretransplant blood from 4 patients. Because TRA and TRB clonality were tightly correlated in 9 or 10 samples, subsequent TCR analyses were focused on TRB only. Public TRB sequences were queried against a database of over 3,600 sequences associated with responses to pathogens, tumor antigens, self-antigens and alloantigens.

Points on this clone: Its antigen has not been determined. One base away there is no much larger clone; base qualities are not given.

Genomic DNA was used for TRB sequencing, which was performed with the immunoSEQ assay at survey resolution or with the hsTCRB kit. As for the authors' bioinformatics: The immunoSEQ software handled the initial read processing, while the LymphoSeq R package was used for the repertoire analyses. Clonality was calculated as 1 minus normalized Shannon entropy, and the Gini coefficient was also calculated for each TRB dataset. Phenotypes of unsorted samples were inferred by mapping TRB sequences from sorted subsets of the recipient or donor onto unsorted samples of the same recipient. TCRdb mirrors the immuneACCESS table, restricted to in-frame sequences. Some clones are absent from its copies; in checked studies, under half trace to an unresolved V gene, and the reason for the others is unknown. The DNA was the basis for D and trimming; V, J and clone size are from that table. Within this sample are about 22,000 clones, with approximately 97% of them counted one time only. Together, the top ten hold 0.1% to 0.15% of the sample.

What the research found in general, with its limitations: At 1-2 months, donor-recipient similarity was low but rose over the first year, and the later blood repertoires were often dominated by donor CD8+ memory clones. The TRB repertoires of T cells infiltrating skin or the GI tract showed only limited overlap with the TRB repertoires found in blood. Across approximately 41 patients, TRB clonality was highly associated with recipient CMV seropositivity and CMV reactivation, and PTCy diversity was similar to diversity in CNI/methotrexate controls.

Viable CD3+CD4+ or CD3+CD8+ cells that were CCR7+CD45RA+CD45RO-CD95-CD27+CD28+ were classified as naive T cells. On the day of marrow donation, related bone marrow donors gave peripheral blood samples. Peripheral blood and bone marrow mononuclear cells were isolated by Ficoll-Hypaque density centrifugation and cryopreserved. CD4+ and CD8+ T cells, including naive and memory subsets, were sorted by FACS using a FACSAria II. CDR1 and CDR2 were assigned from the germline V gene (reference sequence) as MNHNY and SVGAGI. From the cysteine through the phenylalanine, the CDR3 covers 16 amino acids. Kept here is only the CDR3 DNA, which spans 48 bases and is read in frame from base 1. Trimming at the junction amounts to 7 bases on V and 9 bases on J, and the germline ends lie 25 bases apart.

This clonotype originated in a man aged 45 to 65 in good health, CMV-negative, and a related stem cell transplant donor. Sequences were obtained from naive CD4+ T cells sorted from PBMCs. The chain is encoded by TRBV6-6 joined to TRBJ2-1, with a weak D call of TRBD2 (6 bases match). This receptor has the CDR3 CASTPLGSRDATEQFF. Here is the DNA: TGTGCCAGCACCCCCTTAGGATCGCGGGACGCAACTGAGCAGTTCTTC.